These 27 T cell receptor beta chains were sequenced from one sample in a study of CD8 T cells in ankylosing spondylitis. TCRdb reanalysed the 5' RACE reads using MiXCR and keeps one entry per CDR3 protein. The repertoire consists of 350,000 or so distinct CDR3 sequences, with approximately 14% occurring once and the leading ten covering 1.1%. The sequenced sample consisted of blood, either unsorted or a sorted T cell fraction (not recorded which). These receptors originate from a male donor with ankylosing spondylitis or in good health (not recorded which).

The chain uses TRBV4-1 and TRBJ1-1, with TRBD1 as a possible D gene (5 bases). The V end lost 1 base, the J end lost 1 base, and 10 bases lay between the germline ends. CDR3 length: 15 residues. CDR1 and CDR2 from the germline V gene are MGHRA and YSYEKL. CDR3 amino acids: CASSQGGGENTEAFF. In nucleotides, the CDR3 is TGCGCCAGCAGCCAAGGGGGCGGTGAGAACACTGAAGCTTTCTTT.

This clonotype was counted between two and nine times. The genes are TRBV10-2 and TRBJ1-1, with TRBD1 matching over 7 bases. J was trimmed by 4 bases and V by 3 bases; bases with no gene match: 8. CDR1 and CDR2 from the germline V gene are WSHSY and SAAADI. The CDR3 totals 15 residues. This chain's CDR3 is CASSDLVQGSTEAFF. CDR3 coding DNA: TGCGCCAGCAGTGACCTTGTACAGGGGAGCACTGAAGCTTTCTTT.

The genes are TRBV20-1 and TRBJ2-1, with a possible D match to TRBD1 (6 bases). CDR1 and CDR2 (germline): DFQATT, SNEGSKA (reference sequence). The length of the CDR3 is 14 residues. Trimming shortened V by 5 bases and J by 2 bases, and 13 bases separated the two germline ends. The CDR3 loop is CSALQGSAYNEQFF. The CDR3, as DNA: TGCAGTGCTCTACAGGGATCAGCCTACAATGAGCAGTTCTTC.

CDR3 region: CASSPAGEQFF. CDR3 bases: TGTGCCAGCTCCCCTGCTGGTGAGCAGTTCTTC. The chain combines TRBV18 with TRBJ2-1; no firm D call. The length of the CDR3 is 11 residues. The V end was cut by 6 bases, the J end by 9 bases, with 9 bases between. Germline V gives CDR1 KGHSH, CDR2 LQKENI.

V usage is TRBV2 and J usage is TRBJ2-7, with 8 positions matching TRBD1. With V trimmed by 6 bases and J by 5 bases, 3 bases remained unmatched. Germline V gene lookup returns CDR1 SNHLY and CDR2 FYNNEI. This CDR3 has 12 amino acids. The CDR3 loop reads CASRTGVHEQYF. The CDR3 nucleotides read TGTGCCAGCAGGACAGGGGTCCACGAGCAGTACTTC.

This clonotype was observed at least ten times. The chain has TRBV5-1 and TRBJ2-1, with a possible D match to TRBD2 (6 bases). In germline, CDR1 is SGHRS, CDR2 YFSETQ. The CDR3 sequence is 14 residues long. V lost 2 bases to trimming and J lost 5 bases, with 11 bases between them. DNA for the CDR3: TGCGCCAGCAGCTTTCTAGCGCCGAACAATGAGCAGTTCTTC. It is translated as CASSFLAPNNEQFF.

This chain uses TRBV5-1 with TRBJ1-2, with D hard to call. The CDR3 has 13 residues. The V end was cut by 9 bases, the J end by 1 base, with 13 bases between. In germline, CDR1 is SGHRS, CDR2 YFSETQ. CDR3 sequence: CATSPGLNYGYTF. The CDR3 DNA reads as TGCGCCACCTCTCCTGGACTTAACTATGGCTACACCTTC.

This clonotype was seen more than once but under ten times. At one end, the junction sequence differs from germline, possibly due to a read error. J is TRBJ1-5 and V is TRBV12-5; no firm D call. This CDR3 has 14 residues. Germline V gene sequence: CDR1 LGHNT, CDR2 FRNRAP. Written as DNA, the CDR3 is TGTGCTAGTGGTTTCCCGCCTAGCGATCAGCCCCAGCATTTT. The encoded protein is CASGFPPSDQPQHF.

The DNA of the CDR3 is TGTGCCAGCAGCACGGGGGGCAGCTATGGCTACACCTTC. Protein sequence: CASSTGGSYGYTF. The V and J genes are TRBV12-3 or TRBV12-4 and TRBJ1-2; TRBD1 is a possible D gene (6 bases). This CDR3 contains 13 residues. Trimming shortened V by 6 bases and J by 4 bases, and 12 bases separated the two germline ends.

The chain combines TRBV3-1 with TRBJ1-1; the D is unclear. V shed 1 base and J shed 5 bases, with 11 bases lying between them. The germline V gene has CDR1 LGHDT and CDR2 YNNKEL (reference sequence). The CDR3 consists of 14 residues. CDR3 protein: CASSQVAGETEAFF. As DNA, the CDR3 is TGTGCCAGCAGCCAAGTTGCGGGAGAAACTGAAGCTTTCTTT.

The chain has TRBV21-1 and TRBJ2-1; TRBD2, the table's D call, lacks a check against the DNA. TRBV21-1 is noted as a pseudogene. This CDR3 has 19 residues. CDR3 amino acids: CASSKGWGEGGSSYNEQFF. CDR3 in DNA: TGTGCCAGCAGCAAAGGATGGGGGGAGGGCGGGAGCTCCTACAATGAGCAGTTCTTC.

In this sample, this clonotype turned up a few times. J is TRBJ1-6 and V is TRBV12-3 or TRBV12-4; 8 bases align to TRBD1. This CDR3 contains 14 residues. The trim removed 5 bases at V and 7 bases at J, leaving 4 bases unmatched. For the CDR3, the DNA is TGTGCCAGCAGTCCACAGGGGGTAAATTCACCCCTCCACTTT. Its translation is CASSPQGVNSPLHF.

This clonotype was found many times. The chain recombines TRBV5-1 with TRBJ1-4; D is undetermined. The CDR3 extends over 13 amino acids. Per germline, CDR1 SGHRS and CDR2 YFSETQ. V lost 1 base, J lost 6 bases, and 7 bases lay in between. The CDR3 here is CASSLTAYEKLFF. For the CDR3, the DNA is TGCGCCAGCAGCTTGACAGCGTATGAAAAACTGTTTTTT.

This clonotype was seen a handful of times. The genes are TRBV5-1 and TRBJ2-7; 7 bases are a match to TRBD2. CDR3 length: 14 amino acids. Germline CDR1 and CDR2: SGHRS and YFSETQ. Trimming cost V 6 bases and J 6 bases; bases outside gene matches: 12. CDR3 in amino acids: CASTTLTGEGEQYF. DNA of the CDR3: TGCGCCAGCACGACTCTGACTGGGGAGGGCGAGCAGTACTTC.

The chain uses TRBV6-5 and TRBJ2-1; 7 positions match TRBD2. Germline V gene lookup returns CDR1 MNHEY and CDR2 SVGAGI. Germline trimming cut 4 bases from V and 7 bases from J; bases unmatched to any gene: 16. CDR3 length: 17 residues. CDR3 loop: CASSSRPRGGSQNEQFF. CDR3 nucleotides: TGTGCCAGCAGTTCCCGCCCTCGGGGCGGGAGTCAAAATGAGCAGTTCTTC.

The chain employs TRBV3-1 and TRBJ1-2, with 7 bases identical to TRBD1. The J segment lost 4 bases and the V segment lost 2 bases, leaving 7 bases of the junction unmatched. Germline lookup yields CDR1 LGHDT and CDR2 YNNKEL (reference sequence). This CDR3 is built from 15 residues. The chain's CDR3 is CASSQPKTGIYGYTF. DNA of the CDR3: TGTGCCAGCAGCCAACCCAAGACAGGGATCTATGGCTACACCTTC.

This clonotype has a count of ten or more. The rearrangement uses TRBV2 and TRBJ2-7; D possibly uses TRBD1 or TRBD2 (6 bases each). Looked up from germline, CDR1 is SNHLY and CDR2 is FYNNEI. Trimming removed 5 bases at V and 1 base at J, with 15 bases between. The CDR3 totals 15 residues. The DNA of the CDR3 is TGTGCCAGCAGTTTGAGTGGGGGGCCTTCCTACGAGCAGTACTTC. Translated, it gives CASSLSGGPSYEQYF.

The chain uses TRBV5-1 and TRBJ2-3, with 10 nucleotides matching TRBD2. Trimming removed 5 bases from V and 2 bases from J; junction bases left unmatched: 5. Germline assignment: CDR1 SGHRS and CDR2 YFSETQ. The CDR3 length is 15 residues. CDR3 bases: TGCGCCAGCAGAGGACTAGCGGCCACCACAGATACGCAGTATTTT. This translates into CASRGLAATTDTQYF.

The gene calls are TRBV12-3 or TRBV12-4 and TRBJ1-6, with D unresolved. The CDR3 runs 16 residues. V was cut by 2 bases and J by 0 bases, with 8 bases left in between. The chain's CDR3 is CASSLRVSSYNSPLHF. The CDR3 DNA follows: TGTGCCAGCAGTTTAAGGGTTAGCTCCTATAATTCACCCCTCCACTTT.

The CDR3 nucleotides are TGTGCCAGCAGCTTGGCGGGAATCTCTGGAAACACCATATATTTT. Protein product: CASSLAGISGNTIYF. The V gene is TRBV5-6, the J gene TRBJ1-3, with D unclear. The germline CDR1 and CDR2 sequences are SGHDT and YYEEEE. The CDR3 totals 15 residues. V was shortened by 0 bases and J by 0 bases, with 7 bases between the two germline ends.

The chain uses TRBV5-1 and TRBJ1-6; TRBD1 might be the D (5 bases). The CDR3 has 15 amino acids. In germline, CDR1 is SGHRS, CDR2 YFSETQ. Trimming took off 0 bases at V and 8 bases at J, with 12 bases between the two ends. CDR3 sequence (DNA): TGCGCCAGCAGCTTGGAATGGGGACTCGATTCACCCCTCCACTTT. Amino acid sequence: CASSLEWGLDSPLHF.

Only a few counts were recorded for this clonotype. For the CDR3, the DNA is TGTGCCAGCAGTACCCGGGACAGGGGGTACCAAGAGACCCAGTACTTC. Protein sequence: CASSTRDRGYQETQYF. The rearrangement uses TRBV12-3 or TRBV12-4 and TRBJ2-5; 11 nucleotides agree with TRBD1. The V and J ends lost 5 bases and 0 bases, in that order; junction bases with no gene match: 5. This CDR3 region has 16 residues.

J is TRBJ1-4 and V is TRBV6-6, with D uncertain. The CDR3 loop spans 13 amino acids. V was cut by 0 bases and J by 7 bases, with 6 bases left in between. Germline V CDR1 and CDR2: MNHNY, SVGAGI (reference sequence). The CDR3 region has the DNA TGTGCCAGCAGTTACTCGGATGGTGAAAAACTGTTTTTT. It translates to CASSYSDGEKLFF.

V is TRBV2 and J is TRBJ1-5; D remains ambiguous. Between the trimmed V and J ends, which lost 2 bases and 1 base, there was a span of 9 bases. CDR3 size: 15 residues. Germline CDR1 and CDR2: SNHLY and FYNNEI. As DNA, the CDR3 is TGTGCCAGCAGTGAAACCGGGTTAAGCAATCAGCCCCAGCATTTT. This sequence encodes CASSETGLSNQPQHF.

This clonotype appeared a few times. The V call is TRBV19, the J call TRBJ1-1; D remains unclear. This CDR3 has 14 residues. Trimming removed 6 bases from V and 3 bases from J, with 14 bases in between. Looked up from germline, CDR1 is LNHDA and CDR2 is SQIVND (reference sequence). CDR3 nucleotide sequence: TGTGCCAGTAGGGAGAAAGAAGGAGACACTGAAGCTTTCTTT. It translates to CASREKEGDTEAFF. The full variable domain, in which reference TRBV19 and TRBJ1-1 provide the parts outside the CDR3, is DGGITQSPKYLFRKEGQNVTLSCEQNLNHDAMYWYRQDPGQGLRLIYYSQIVNDFQKGDIAEGYSVSREKKESFPLTVTSAQKNPTAFYLCASREKEGDTEAFFGQGTRLTVV.

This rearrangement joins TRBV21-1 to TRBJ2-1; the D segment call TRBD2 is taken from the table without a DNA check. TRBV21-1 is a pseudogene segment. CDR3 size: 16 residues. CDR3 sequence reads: CARSPRTALPYNEQFF. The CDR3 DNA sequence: TGTGCCCGATCCCCTAGAACCGCTCTGCCCTACAATGAGCAGTTCTTC.

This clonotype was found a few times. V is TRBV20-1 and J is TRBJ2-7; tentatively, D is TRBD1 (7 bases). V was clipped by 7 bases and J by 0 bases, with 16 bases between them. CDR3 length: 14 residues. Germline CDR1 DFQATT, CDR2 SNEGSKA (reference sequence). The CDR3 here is CSVNQGGFSYEQYF. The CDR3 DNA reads TGCAGTGTGAACCAGGGGGGATTCTCCTACGAGCAGTACTTC.